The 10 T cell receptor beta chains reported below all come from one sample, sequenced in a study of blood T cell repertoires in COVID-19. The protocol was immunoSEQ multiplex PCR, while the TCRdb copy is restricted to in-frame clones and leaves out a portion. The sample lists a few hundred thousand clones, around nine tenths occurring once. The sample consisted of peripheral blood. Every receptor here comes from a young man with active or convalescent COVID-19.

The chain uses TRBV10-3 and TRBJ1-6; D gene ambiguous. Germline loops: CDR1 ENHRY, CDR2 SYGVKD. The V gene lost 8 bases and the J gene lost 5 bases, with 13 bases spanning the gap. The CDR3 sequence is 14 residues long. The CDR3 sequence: CAIRELRDNSPLHF. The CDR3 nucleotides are TGTGCCATCCGGGAATTAAGGGATAATTCACCCCTCCACTTT.

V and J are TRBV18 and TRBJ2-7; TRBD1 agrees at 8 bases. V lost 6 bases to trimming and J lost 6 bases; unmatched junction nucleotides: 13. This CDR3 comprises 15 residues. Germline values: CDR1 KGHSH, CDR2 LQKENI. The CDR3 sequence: CASSIEQGASGEQYF. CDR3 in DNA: TGTGCCAGCTCTATTGAGCAGGGGGCGTCGGGCGAGCAGTACTTC.

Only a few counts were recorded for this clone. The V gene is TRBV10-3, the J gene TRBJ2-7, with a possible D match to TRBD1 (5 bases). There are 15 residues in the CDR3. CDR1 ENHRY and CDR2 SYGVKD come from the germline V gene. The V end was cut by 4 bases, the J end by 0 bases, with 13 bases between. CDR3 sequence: CAISGGEQASYEQYF. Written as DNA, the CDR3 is TGTGCCATCAGTGGGGGCGAACAGGCCTCCTACGAGCAGTACTTC.

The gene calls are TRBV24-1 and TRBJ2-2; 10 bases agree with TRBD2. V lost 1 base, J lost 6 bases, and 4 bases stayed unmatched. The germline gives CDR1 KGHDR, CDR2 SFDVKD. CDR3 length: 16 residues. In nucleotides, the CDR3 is TGTGCCACCAGTGATTTAAAGCGGGGGGGCCCCGGGGAGCTGTTTTTT. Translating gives CATSDLKRGGPGELFF.

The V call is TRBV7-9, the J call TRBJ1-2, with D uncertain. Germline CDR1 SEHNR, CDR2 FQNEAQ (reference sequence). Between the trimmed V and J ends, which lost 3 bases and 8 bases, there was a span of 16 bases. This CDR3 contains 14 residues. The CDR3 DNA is TGTGCCAGCAGCTTCAGTACGGGGAACCGGGGCTACACCTTC. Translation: CASSFSTGNRGYTF.

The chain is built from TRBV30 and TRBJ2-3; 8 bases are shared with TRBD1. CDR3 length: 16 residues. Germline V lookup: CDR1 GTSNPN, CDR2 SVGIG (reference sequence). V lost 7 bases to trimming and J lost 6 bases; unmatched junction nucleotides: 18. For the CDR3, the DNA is TGTGCCTTCTCCAGGGGGCGCGTATCGGGAGTCGATACGCAGTATTTT. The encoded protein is CAFSRGRVSGVDTQYF.

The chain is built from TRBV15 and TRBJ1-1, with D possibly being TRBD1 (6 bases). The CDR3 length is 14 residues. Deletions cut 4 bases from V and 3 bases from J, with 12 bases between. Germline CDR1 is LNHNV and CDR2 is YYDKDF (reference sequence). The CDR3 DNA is TGTGCCACCAGCAAGGACAGCAGATACACTGAAGCTTTCTTT. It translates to CATSKDSRYTEAFF. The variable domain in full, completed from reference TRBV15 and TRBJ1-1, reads DAMVIQNPRYQVTQFGKPVTLSCSQTLNHNVMYWYQQKSSQAPKLLFHYYDKDFNNEADTPDNFQSRRPNTSFCFLDIRSPGLGDTAMYLCATSKDSRYTEAFFGQGTRLTVV.

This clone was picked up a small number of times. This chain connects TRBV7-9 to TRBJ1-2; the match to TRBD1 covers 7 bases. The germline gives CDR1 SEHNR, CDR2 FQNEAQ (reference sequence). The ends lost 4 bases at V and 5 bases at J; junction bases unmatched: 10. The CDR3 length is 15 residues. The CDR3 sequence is CASSSGTVSFYGYTF. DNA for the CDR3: TGTGCCAGCAGCTCGGGGACAGTCTCGTTTTATGGCTACACCTTC.

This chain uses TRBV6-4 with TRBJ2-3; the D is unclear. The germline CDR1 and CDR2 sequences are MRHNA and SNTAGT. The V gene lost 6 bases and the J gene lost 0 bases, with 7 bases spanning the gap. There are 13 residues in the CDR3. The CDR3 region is CASSPYSTDTQYF. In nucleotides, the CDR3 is TGTGCCAGCAGCCCGTATAGCACAGATACGCAGTATTTT.

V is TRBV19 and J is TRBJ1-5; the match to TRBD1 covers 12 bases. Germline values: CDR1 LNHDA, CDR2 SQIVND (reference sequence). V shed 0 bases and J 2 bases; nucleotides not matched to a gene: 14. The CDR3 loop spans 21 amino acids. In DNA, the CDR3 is TGTGCCAGTAGTATAGACCCGTGGGGACAGGGGGCCCCTTGGGGCAATCAGCCCCAGCATTTT. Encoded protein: CASSIDPWGQGAPWGNQPQHF.